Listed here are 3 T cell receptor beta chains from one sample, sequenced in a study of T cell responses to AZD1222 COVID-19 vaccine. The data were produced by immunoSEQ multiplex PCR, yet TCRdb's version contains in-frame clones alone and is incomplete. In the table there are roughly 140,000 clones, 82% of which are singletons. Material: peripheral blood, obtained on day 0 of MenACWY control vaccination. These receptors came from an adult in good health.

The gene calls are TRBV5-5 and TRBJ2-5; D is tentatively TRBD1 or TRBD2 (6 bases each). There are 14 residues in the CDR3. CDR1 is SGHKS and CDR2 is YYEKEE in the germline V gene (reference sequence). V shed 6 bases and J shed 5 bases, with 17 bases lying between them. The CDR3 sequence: CASIWVGGLETQYF. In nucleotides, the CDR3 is TGTGCCAGCATCTGGGTAGGGGGGCTGGAGACCCAGTACTTC.

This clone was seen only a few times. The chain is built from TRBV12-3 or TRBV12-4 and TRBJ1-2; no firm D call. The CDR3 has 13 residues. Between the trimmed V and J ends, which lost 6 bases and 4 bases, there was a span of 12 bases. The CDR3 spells CASRQTFSYGYTF. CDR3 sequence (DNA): TGTGCCAGCAGACAGACCTTTAGCTATGGCTACACCTTC.

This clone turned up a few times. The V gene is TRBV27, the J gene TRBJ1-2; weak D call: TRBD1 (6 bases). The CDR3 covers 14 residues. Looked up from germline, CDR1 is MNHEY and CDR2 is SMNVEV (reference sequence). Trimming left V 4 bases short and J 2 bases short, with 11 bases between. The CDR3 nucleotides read TGTGCCAGCAGTTCATCCAGGGGCAACTATGGCTACACCTTC. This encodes CASSSSRGNYGYTF.